This T cell receptor beta chain was retrieved from a study of blood T cell repertoires in COVID-19. Study information: Samples taken during acute and convalescent COVID-19 were collected in the United States, Italy and Spain. Nucleic acid was either cDNA or gDNA, and it came from T cells, B-cell-depleted T cells, or PBMCs.

Here immunoSEQ multiplex PCR was the method, and the copy in TCRdb shows in-frame clones only, minus some. The sample consists of roughly 250,000 clones, approximately 83% of them appearing once. The CDR3 spans 13 residues. The trim removed 9 bases at V and 6 bases at J, leaving 7 bases unmatched. The V gene's germline CDR1 is KGHDR and CDR2 SFDVKD. The source is a woman aged 80 or older with acute or convalescent COVID-19. The chain combines TRBV24-1 with TRBJ2-3; the match to TRBD1 covers 8 bases. The sequenced sample consisted of peripheral blood. As DNA, the CDR3 is TGTGCCACCGGCCTCCGGACAGGGGATACGCAGTATTTT. Its translation: CATGLRTGDTQYF.